This T cell receptor beta chain was documented in a study of beta chain features in type 1 diabetes. Study-wide findings and caveats: A potential PCR bias toward shorter templates would be equal in patient and control samples.

V was trimmed by 5 bases and J by 3 bases, leaving 10 bases between them. Germline assignment: CDR1 SGHAT and CDR2 FQDESV (reference sequence). This CDR3 region has 14 residues. This clone was found a few times. The antigen is undetermined. The investigators reverse transcribed all of the isolated RNA, so they sequenced expressed TCRB transcripts. Sequencing was performed with immunoSEQ multiplex PCR; in TCRdb, only in-frame clones are kept and a portion is missing. The sample holds 150,000 or so clones; roughly 53% are singletons and the top ten take under 0.5%. V gene TRBV11-1 combines with J gene TRBJ1-4; TRBD1 might be the D (6 bases). The sequenced sample consisted of Tregs from blood. This clonotype was sampled from a young man in good health. CDR3 loop: CASSRDNANEKLFF. The CDR3 nucleotides are TGTGCCAGCAGCCGGGACAACGCTAATGAAAAACTGTTTTTT.